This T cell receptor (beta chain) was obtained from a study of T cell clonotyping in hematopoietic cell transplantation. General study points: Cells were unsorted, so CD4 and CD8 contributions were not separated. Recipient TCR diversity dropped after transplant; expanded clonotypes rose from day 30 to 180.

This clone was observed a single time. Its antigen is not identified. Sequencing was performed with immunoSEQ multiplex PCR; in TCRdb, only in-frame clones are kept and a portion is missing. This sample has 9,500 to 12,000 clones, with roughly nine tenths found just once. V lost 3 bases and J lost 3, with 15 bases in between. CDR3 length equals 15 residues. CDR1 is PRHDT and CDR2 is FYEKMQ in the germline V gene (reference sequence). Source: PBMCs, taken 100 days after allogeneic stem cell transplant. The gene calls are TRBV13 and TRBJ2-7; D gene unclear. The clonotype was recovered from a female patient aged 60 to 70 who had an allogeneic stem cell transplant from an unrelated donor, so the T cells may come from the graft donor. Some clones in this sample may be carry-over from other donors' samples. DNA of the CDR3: TGTGCCAGCAGCTTCCTGGGATTGTCGTTCTACGAGCAGTACTTC. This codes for CASSFLGLSFYEQYF.